This T cell receptor beta chain was identified during a study of blood T cell repertoires in COVID-19. Per the original methods: Amplification of reference gene primers was used by the study to estimate nucleated cell counts. Profiling relied on immunoSEQ multiplex PCR, and the TCRdb table lists in-frame clones only, not all of them. Clonal size and the V and J genes are those of that table, whereas D and trimming came from the DNA. The sample lists fewer than 200,000 clones, approximately 80% occurring once. The CDR3 sequence is 16 residues long. Deletions cut 5 bases from V and 6 bases from J, with 20 bases between. Germline lookup yields CDR1 SEHNR and CDR2 FQNEAQ (reference sequence). In Cohort 3, a recovered donor had either two negative PCRs, clearance, or symptom resolution.

V gene TRBV7-9 combines with J gene TRBJ1-5; perhaps TRBD1 as D (5 bases). This sequence was found in a man in his fifties who had recovered from COVID-19. Sequenced: PBMCs or T cells enriched from blood (not recorded which). The CDR3 is CASSPLDILGGQPQHF. CDR3 coding DNA: TGTGCCAGCAGCCCTTTGGACATCCTGGGGGGTCAGCCCCAGCATTTT.